This T cell receptor (beta chain) was documented in a study of cytomegalovirus exposure and HLA in healthy donors (dated by TCRdb to 2016 to 2017). In terms of the full investigation: An earlier analysis of 587 of the donors reported 276 Gb of sequence data and 117 million unique TCR beta sequences obtained from about 200 million T cells. An early release covering 500 to 750 HLA-typed donors comprised approximately 300 gigabases of sequencing data and around 80 million unique TCR sequences. Of the 350 to 450 genotyped donors, over 65% fell in the genetic ancestry cluster associated with self-reported Caucasian donors. The study aimed to test whether cataloging public T cell receptors could reveal signatures of past pathogen exposure. The study used immunosequencing to profile the T cell repertoires of 666 subjects and linked those repertoires to cytomegalovirus serostatus. A separate validation cohort of 100 to 150 different subjects was used in addition to the approximately 700-subject first cohort. High-throughput TCR immunosequencing, statistical association of individual TCRs with disease status, and machine learning were combined to predict cytomegalovirus infection status. A later analysis re-examined previously published TCR beta repertoires from more than 650 donors and added high-resolution HLA genotyping to investigate patterns of TCR occurrence. In the later analysis, no new phenotypic data were used to find candidate immune exposures; instead, reliance was placed on TCR beta sequences and their occurrence across donors. To decide whether each TCR beta V gene segment behaved as functional or pseudogenic, an earlier analysis of over 500 of the donors relied on high-throughput TCR beta sequencing. Alongside the repertoire data, information on donor age, sex, ethnicity and CMV serostatus was compiled. A later genetic analysis took genome-wide SNP genotypes for about 55% of the roughly 670 donors and used that subset as a discovery cohort. Every repertoire in the discovery cohort had been generated on one and the same sequencing platform. Class I and class II HLA loci were covered by the typing at four-digit resolution. The number of typed donors differed by locus: roughly 629-640 for A, B, C, DRB1 and DQB1; some 540 for DQA1; around 580 for DPA1; and about 470 for DPB1. About five DR-DQ haplotypes were treated as single units for association and clustering because of strong linkage in the cohort. On average, roughly 250,000 unique TCR beta nucleotide sequences were sequenced per donor among 398 genotyped donors of the cohort, with roughly 18% of those sequences being non-productive.

CDR1 SGHRS and CDR2 YFSETQ were looked up in the germline V gene. Between the V and J ends, shortened by 1 base and 8 bases respectively, the junction contains 10 bases. The CDR3 numbers 13 residues from cysteine through phenylalanine. Kept here is only the CDR3 DNA, which spans 39 bases and is read in frame from base 1. In total, over 600 healthy bone marrow donors made up the cohort. All cohort members were sampled while nominally healthy, although unrecorded immune exposures were likely present. The donor was CMV seropositive and was included in the group of 289 seropositive cohort members. Every donor gave a peripheral blood sample, and the peripheral blood mononuclear cells from that sample were used for TCR beta sequencing. Genomic DNA was extracted from the blood cell samples with the Qiagen DNeasy Blood Extraction Kit. The investigation overall reported the following: In a later analysis, some 17,000 TCR beta sequences were associated with specific HLA alleles at a false discovery rate of 0.05. When HLA alleles, especially DR and DQ, strongly co-occurred, attributing TCR associations to individual alleles was difficult. Correlated functional status among segregating V segments might reflect linkage disequilibrium, but an unknown experimental factor could not be ruled out. While some public TCRs were present in many individuals, most TCR sequences turned up only very rarely across donors. Immune exposure information for the cohort was limited to CMV serostatus. In both the original and validation cohorts, the classifier was reported to diagnose cytomegalovirus status with high specificity and sensitivity. A cluster of highly shared sequence variants was judged likely to be a technical artifact of the sequencing pipeline. Presence/absence analyses assumed roughly uniform sequencing depth across donors, an assumption that may not hold. According to the authors, the approach could potentially be generalized to other disease states and immunological phenotypes. In an earlier analysis of around 500 of the donors, most TCR beta V segments appeared in productive rearrangements about 87% or about 30% of the time, broadly matching IMGT annotations. According to a later analysis, TCR association rates differed among HLA loci, with DRB1 alleles showing the most associated TCRs and HLA-C alleles showing the fewest. Because HLA typing was unavailable for some donors at each locus, only the typed subset was used in association tests. The earlier analysis of some 560 of the donors excluded fewer than 20 rarely observed V segments, including chromosome 9 orphons, because counts were too low. A later analysis found that HLA-associated TCR beta chains were more clonally expanded and had lower generation probabilities than equally common non-associated chains. Several of the top co-occurrence clusters appeared to be linked to parvovirus B19, influenza, CMV and Epstein-Barr virus, according to a later analysis. A later genetic analysis reported fewer N-insertions in productive TCRs among donors in an Asian-associated ancestry cluster than the approximately 700-donor mean. A few of the identified cytomegalovirus-associated TCR beta chains were confirmed in vitro to be specific for cytomegalovirus antigens. In a later genetic analysis, a missense DCLRE1C variant was associated with V-gene and J-gene trimming of TCR beta chains, and the association was replicated in an independent cohort. Because the 87-base-pair reads could not distinguish some IMGT-functional V segments, including TRBV6-2 and TRBV6-3, those segments were excluded. In a later analysis, most CMV-associated TCR beta chains were found to appear HLA-restricted, with HLA associations seemingly driven largely by CMV exposure. A further reported finding was that TCR beta sequences accurately predicted the HLA-A and HLA-B alleles for most subjects in the first cohort. The cohort was sequenced for TCR beta chains only, and without alpha or paired-chain data the features that could be detected were limited. A total of 164 TCR beta chains were listed by the study as associated with cytomegalovirus.

Receptors were amplified or captured by the immunoSEQ multiplex PCR assay. For the multiplex PCR, a mixture combining 60 forward primers for TCR Vbeta segments and 13 reverse primers for TCR Jbeta segments was used. A multiplex PCR assay on genomic DNA amplified the CDR3 region of rearranged TCR beta genes. Amplified TCR beta libraries were sequenced as 87-base-pair reads on the Illumina HiSeq System. In the authors' own workflow: A later analysis counted approximately 74 million unique TCR beta chains across the 700 or so repertoires, and roughly 9.9 million of these chains were shared by at least two donors. A nearest-neighbor algorithm error-corrected the raw reads and collapsed the reads into unique sequences, merging closely related sequences to remove PCR and sequencing errors. To assign V, D and J gene segments, CDR3 sequences were aligned to IMGT reference sequences. For a sequence to be retained, a match of at least six nucleotides was required to both a V gene segment and a J gene segment. Rearrangements were classified as productive when the CDR3 lacked stop codons and remained in frame with V and J, and all other rearrangements were classified as non-productive. CDR3 was defined according to IMGT convention as the region running from the second conserved V-encoded cysteine to the conserved J-encoded phenylalanine. The earlier analysis of about 530 of the donors excluded any sequence lacking an unambiguous match to a single V gene segment. An earlier analysis of a few hundred of the donors called V segments functional above 56.7% productive rearrangements and segregating when the between-donor standard deviation exceeded 5%. A statistical classification framework was built to diagnose cytomegalovirus status from the catalog of TCR beta chain sequences. In a later analysis, V and J genes were assigned by comparing TCR nucleotide sequences against IMGT/GENE-DB human TR gene sequences. In a later analysis, CDR3 sequences and most-parsimonious VDJ recombination scenarios were assigned using the TCRdist pipeline. In a later analysis, every TCR beta chain was defined by the combination of its CDR3 amino acid sequence and its V-gene family, and reads without a unique V-gene family were dropped. As a way to deal with suspected cross-contamination and a sequencing artifact, a later analysis dropped hundreds of nucleotide sequences that were highly shared and had low generation probability. For each public chain, a later analysis derived a clonal expansion index from normalized ranks of inferred template counts within each repertoire. Generation probabilities in a later analysis came from a VDJ recombination model fitted to out-of-frame rearrangements, and those results were checked against IGoR. Hypergeometric tests were used in a later analysis to score TCR-TCR, TCR-HLA and TCR-CMV co-occurrence, with a repertoire-size bias correction applied to the TCR pairs. A later analysis estimated false discovery rates by permuting HLA or CMV assignments 20 times. A later analysis grouped co-occurring TCRs with DBSCAN, adding TCRdist sequence similarity when clustering within HLA-allele-positive subsets. Repertoires with fewer than 30,000 or more than 120,000 public chains were left out of co-occurrence clustering, as were five repertoires with anomalous nucleotide sharing. TCRdb limited this immuneACCESS table to in-frame rearrangements with V and J called. A share of clones is missing; checked studies link under half to unresolved V genes, and the rest is unexplained. V and J calls and clone size are as listed in that table; D and trimming were resolved from the DNA. Present in this sample are about 170,000 clones, approximately 84% of which were seen just once. About 2% of the sample comes from the top ten.

As regards this clone: Its recognized antigen is unknown. Base-call qualities are not available, and no considerably larger clone is one nucleotide away.

Sequences were obtained from PBMCs. The TCR originated in a man younger than 35 in good health and CMV-seropositive. The sequence joins TRBV5-1 to TRBJ1-5, with the D gene not clear enough to name. The encoded CDR3 is CASSLKLGEPQHF. Read as DNA, the sequence is TGCGCCAGCAGCTTGAAATTAGGAGAGCCCCAGCATTTT. Supplemented by the reference TRBV5-1 and TRBJ1-5 proteins around the CDR3, the complete variable domain is KAGVTQTPRYLIKTRGQQVTLSCSPISGHRSVSWYQQTPGQGLQFLFEYFSETQRNKGNFPGRFSGRQFSNSRSEMNVSTLELGDSALYLCASSLKLGEPQHFGDGTRLSIL.